This T cell receptor beta chain was found in a study of OX40 agonist ivuxolimab in advanced cancers. Profiled with immunoSEQ multiplex PCR; TCRdb holds only in-frame clones, not every one. The table records under 100,000 clones, around 87% of them present only once. This CDR3 comprises 15 residues. With 5 bases clipped from V and 7 bases from J, the junction kept 9 bases outside the gene matches. Germline values: CDR1 MNHEY, CDR2 SMNVEV (reference sequence). Sequenced material: CD4+ or CD8+ T cells sorted from blood, taken in a trial of the OX40 agonist ivuxolimab. The chain links TRBV27 to TRBJ2-5; 11 bases line up with TRBD1. The clonotype comes from an adult with an advanced solid tumor such as melanoma, head and neck, liver or kidney cancer. CDR3 DNA: TGTGCCAGCAGTCCCACCGGGACAGGGGGAGGGACCCAGTACTTC. Translation: CASSPTGTGGGTQYF.